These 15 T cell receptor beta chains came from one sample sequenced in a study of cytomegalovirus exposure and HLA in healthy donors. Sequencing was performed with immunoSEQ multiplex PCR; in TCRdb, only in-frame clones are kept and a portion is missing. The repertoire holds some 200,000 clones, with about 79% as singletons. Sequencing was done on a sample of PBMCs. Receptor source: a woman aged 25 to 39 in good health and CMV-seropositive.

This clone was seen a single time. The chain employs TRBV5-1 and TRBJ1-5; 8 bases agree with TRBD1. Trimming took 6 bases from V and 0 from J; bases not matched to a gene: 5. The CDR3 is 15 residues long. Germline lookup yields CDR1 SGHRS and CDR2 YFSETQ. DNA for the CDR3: TGCGCCAGCAAGGGACAGGTTTATAGCAATCAGCCCCAGCATTTT. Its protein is CASKGQVYSNQPQHF. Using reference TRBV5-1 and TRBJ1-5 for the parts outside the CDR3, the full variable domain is KAGVTQTPRYLIKTRGQQVTLSCSPISGHRSVSWYQQTPGQGLQFLFEYFSETQRNKGNFPGRFSGRQFSNSRSEMNVSTLELGDSALYLCASKGQVYSNQPQHFGDGTRLSIL.

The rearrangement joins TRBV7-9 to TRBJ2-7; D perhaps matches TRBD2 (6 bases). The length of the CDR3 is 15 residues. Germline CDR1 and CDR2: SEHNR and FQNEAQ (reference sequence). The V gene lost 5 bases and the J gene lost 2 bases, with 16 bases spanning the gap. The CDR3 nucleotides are TGTGCCAGCAGCCCAACCGGGACTCTGCCCTACGAGCAGTACTTC. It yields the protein CASSPTGTLPYEQYF.

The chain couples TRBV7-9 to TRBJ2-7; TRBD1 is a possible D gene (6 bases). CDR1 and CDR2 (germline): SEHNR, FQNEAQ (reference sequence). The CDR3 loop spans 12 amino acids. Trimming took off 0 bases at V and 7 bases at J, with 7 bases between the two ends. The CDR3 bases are TGTGCCAGCAGCTTAGCACAGGGAGAGCAGTACTTC. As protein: CASSLAQGEQYF.

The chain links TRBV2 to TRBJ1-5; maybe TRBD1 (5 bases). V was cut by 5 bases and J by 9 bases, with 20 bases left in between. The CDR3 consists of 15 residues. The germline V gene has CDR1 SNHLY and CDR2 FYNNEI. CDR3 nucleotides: TGTGCCAGCAGTCAACCATCGACGGGGGTGGGGCCCCAGCATTTT. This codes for CASSQPSTGVGPQHF.

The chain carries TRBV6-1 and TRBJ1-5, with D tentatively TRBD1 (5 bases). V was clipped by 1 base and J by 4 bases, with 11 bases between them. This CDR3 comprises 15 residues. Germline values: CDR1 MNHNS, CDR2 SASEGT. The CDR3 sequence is CASSEEGRLNQPQHF. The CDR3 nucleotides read TGTGCCAGCAGTGAAGAGGGGCGCCTTAATCAGCCCCAGCATTTT.

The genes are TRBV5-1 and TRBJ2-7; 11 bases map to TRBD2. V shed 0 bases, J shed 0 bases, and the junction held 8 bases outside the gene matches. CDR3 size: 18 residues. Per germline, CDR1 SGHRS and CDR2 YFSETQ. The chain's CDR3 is CASSLAPSGRTSSYEQYF. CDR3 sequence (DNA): TGCGCCAGCAGCTTGGCTCCTAGCGGGAGGACTAGCTCCTACGAGCAGTACTTC.

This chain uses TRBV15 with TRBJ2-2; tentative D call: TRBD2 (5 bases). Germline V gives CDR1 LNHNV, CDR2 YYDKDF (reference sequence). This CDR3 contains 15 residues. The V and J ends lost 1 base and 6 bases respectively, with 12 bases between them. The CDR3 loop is CATSRGGPNAGELFF. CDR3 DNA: TGTGCCACCAGCAGAGGCGGGCCCAACGCCGGGGAGCTGTTTTTT.

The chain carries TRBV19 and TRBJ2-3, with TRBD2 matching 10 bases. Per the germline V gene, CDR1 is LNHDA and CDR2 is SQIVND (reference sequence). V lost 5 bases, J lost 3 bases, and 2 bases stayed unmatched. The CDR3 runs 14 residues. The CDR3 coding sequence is TGTGCCAGTAGTCCTAGCGGGAGAACAGATACGCAGTATTTT. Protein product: CASSPSGRTDTQYF.

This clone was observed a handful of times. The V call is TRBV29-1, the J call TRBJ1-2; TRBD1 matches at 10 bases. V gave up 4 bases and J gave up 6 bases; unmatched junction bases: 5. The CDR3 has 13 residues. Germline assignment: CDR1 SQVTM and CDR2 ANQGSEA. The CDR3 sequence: CSVGRDRGHGYTF. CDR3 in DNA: TGCAGCGTTGGCCGGGACAGGGGACATGGCTACACCTTC.

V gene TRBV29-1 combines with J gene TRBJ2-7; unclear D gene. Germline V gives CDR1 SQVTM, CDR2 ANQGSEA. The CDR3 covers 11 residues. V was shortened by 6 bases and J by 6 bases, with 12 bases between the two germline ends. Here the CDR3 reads CSVVTAGEQYF. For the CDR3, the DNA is TGCAGCGTGGTGACTGCCGGCGAGCAGTACTTC.

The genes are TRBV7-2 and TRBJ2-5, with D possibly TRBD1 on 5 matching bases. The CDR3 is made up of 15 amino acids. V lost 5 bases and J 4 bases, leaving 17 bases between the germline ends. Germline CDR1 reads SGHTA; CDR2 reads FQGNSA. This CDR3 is CASSPHRGATETQYF. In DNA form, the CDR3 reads TGTGCCAGCAGCCCCCACCGTGGGGCAACAGAGACCCAGTACTTC. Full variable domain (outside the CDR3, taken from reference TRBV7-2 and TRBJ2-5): GAGVSQSPSNKVTEKGKDVELRCDPISGHTALYWYRQSLGQGLEFLIYFQGNSAPDKSGLPSDRFSAERTGGSVSTLTIQRTQQEDSAVYLCASSPHRGATETQYFGPGTRLLVL.

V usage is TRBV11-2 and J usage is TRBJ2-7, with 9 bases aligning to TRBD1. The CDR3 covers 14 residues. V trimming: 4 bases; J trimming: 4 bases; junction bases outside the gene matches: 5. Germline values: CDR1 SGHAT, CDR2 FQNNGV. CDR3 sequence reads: CASSSDRGRYEQYF. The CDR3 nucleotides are TGTGCCAGCAGCTCGGACAGGGGACGATACGAGCAGTACTTC. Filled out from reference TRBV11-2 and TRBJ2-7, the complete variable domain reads EAGVAQSPRYKIIEKRQSVAFWCNPISGHATLYWYQQILGQGPKLLIQFQNNGVVDDSQLPKDRFSAERLKGVDSTLKIQPAKLEDSAVYLCASSSDRGRYEQYFGPGTRLTVT.

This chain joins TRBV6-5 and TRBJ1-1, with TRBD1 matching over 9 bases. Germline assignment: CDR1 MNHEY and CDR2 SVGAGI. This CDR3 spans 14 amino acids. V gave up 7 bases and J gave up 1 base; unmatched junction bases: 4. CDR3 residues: CASTPGQGNTEAFF. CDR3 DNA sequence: TGTGCCAGCACTCCGGGACAGGGGAACACTGAAGCTTTCTTT.

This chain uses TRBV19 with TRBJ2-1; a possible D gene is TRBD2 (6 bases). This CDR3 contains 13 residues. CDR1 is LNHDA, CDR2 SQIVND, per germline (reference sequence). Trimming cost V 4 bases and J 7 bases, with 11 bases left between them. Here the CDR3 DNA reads TGTGCCAGTAGTACCCTAGCGAGGAATGAGCAGTTCTTC. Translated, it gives CASSTLARNEQFF.

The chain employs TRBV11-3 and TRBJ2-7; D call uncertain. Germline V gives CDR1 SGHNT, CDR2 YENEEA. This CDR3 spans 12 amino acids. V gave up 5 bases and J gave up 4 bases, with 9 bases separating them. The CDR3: CASSVGGYEQYF. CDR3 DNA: TGTGCCAGCAGCGTCGGTGGTTACGAGCAGTACTTC.